Given below is one T cell receptor beta chain in context. Antigen: not known. An end of the junction does not agree with germline; a read error may underlie this. This sample was included in a study of breast tumors, draining lymph nodes, adjacent tissues. Germline V gene lookup returns CDR1 ENHRY and CDR2 SYGVKD. CDR3 size: 10 residues. Study-level points and caveats: The data were judged consistent with most tumor T cells coming from lymph node and expanding in tumor.

Via MiXCR, TCRdb re-called the multiplex PCR reads, giving one row per CDR3 protein. The data contain 70,000 or so distinct CDR3 sequences, 40% to 55% of them singletons. This clonotype originated in a female donor with breast cancer. Some clones in this sample may be carry-over from other donors' samples. The sequencing sample was made of breast tumor tissue. This rearrangement joins TRBV10-3 to TRBJ1-2; no definite D call. The CDR3 sequence is CAIREYGYTF. The CDR3 DNA reads as TGTGCCATCAGGGAGTATGGCTACACCTTC.